These 17 T cell receptor beta chains came from one sample sequenced in a study of shared clonotypes between healthy human individuals. The protocol was immunoSEQ multiplex PCR, while the TCRdb copy is restricted to in-frame clones and leaves out a portion. The data hold about 990,000 clones, with 75% to 85% observed a single time. Material: memory CD4+ T cells from PBMCs. As for subset: CD45RA-negative fraction. These receptors were taken from a man in his late teens or twenties in good health. Some clones in this sample may be carry-over from other donors' samples.

About this clone: The sample holds other DNA sequences that translate to the same CDR3. The genes are TRBV5-1 and TRBJ2-3, with D maybe TRBD2 (6 bases). This CDR3 comprises 14 residues. Trimming removed 3 bases at V and 6 bases at J, with 14 bases between. Germline loops: CDR1 SGHRS, CDR2 YFSETQ. CDR3 in amino acids: CASSSGLATDTQYF. CDR3 in DNA: TGCGCCAGCAGCTCGGGACTCGCCACGGATACGCAGTATTTT.

The chain joins TRBV6-1 to TRBJ2-5, with D perhaps matching TRBD2 (5 bases). Trimming cost V 6 bases and J 5 bases, with 19 bases left between them. Germline V gene data show CDR1 as MNHNS and CDR2 as SASEGT. This CDR3 has 15 residues. The CDR3 here is CASSKPRNTGETQYF. CDR3 coding DNA: TGTGCCAGCAGCAAGCCTAGAAATACGGGGGAGACCCAGTACTTC.

V gene TRBV5-1 combines with J gene TRBJ1-5; D gene uncertain. The CDR3 has 13 residues. Trimming took 2 bases from V and 3 from J, leaving 6 bases between them. The V gene's germline CDR1 is SGHRS and CDR2 YFSETQ. The CDR3 coding sequence is TGCGCCAGCAGCTTAGCCTTCAATCAGCCCCAGCATTTT. Its translation is CASSLAFNQPQHF.

The gene calls are TRBV5-1 and TRBJ1-1; 7 bases agree with TRBD1. J gave up 4 bases and V 4 bases, and 10 bases lay outside the gene matches. CDR1 is SGHRS, CDR2 YFSETQ, per germline. The CDR3 is made up of 15 amino acids. The CDR3 nucleotides read TGCGCCAGCAGCCCCGTGGGACAGACGAGCACTGAAGCTTTCTTT. This gives the protein CASSPVGQTSTEAFF.

This clone was observed once. The V gene is TRBV7-2, the J gene TRBJ2-1, with 9 bases matching TRBD2. V lost 5 bases to trimming and J lost 10 bases; unmatched junction nucleotides: 12. This CDR3 spans 15 amino acids. Germline lookup yields CDR1 SGHTA and CDR2 FQGNSA. The CDR3 sequence is CASSTGGGGWEEQFF. The DNA for the CDR3 is TGTGCCAGCAGCACCGGCGGGGGGGGCTGGGAGGAGCAGTTCTTC.

The V and J genes are TRBV4-3 and TRBJ2-1; 8 bases align to TRBD2. This CDR3 comprises 15 residues. Germline-derived CDR1 and CDR2 are LGHNA and YSLEER. With V trimmed by 0 bases and J by 15 bases, 13 bases remained unmatched. The CDR3 reads CASSQDYAGGRIRFF. The CDR3, as DNA: TGCGCCAGCAGCCAAGATTATGCGGGCGGGAGGATAAGGTTCTTC.

The gene calls are TRBV2 and TRBJ2-7; D perhaps matches TRBD2 (5 bases). Per germline, CDR1 SNHLY and CDR2 FYNNEI. The ends were cut back, 6 bases at V and 2 bases at J, with 20 bases in the middle. The CDR3 has 16 residues. CDR3 loop: CASRPSGSRVPYEQYF. In DNA, the CDR3 is TGTGCCAGCAGGCCAAGCGGCAGCAGAGTACCCTACGAGCAGTACTTC.

The genes are TRBV30 and TRBJ1-3; unclear D gene. Between the trimmed V and J ends, which lost 3 bases and 0 bases, there was a span of 6 bases. The V gene's germline CDR1 is GTSNPN and CDR2 SVGIG (reference sequence). The CDR3 contains 13 residues. The CDR3 region is CAWSLNSGNTIYF. CDR3 nucleotides: TGTGCCTGGAGCCTTAACTCTGGAAACACCATATATTTT.

Details on this clone: The same CDR3 can be traced to other DNA sequences in this sample. The J gene is TRBJ2-7, the V gene TRBV15; D is ambiguous. This CDR3 contains 15 residues. Germline CDR1 and CDR2: LNHNV and YYDKDF (reference sequence). V was shortened by 5 bases and J by 5 bases, with 19 bases between the two germline ends. CDR3 amino acids: CATSARSKVSHEQYF. CDR3 DNA: TGTGCCACCAGCGCCCGATCCAAGGTGAGCCACGAGCAGTACTTC.

The chain links TRBV5-6 to TRBJ2-7; no clear D. Trimming removed 1 base at V and 3 bases at J, with 14 bases between. CDR1 and CDR2 from the germline V gene are SGHDT and YYEEEE. This CDR3 contains 15 residues. Here the CDR3 DNA reads TGTGCCAGCAGCTTGAGATGGCAGCCATTCTACGAGCAGTACTTC. Translating it yields CASSLRWQPFYEQYF.

This rearrangement joins TRBV18 to TRBJ2-7; possible D gene TRBD1, 6 bases. V was clipped by 4 bases and J by 3 bases, with 13 bases between them. Germline CDR1 reads KGHSH; CDR2 reads LQKENI. CDR3 length equals 14 residues. CDR3 region: CASSRGQDYYEQYF. CDR3 bases: TGTGCCAGCTCACGGGGGCAGGATTACTACGAGCAGTACTTC.

This clone was seen ten or more times. The rearrangement links TRBV28 to TRBJ2-6; D not resolved. Trimming took off 6 bases at V and 0 bases at J, with 6 bases between the two ends. The CDR3 covers 14 residues. CDR1 and CDR2 (germline): MDHEN, SYDVKM. The CDR3 nucleotides read TGTGCCAGCAGGGGTCTCTCTGGGGCCAACGTCCTGACTTTC. It yields the protein CASRGLSGANVLTF.

The CDR3: CASSSKGQITDTQYF. The CDR3 nucleotides are TGTGCCAGCAGCTCAAAGGGACAGATCACAGATACGCAGTATTTT. The chain uses TRBV7-2 and TRBJ2-3, with 7 bases that match TRBD1. The V gene's germline CDR1 is SGHTA and CDR2 FQGNSA. The length of the CDR3 is 15 residues. V shed 4 bases and J 2 bases; nucleotides not matched to a gene: 6.

The rearrangement uses TRBV28 and TRBJ2-1, with 8 nucleotides matching TRBD2. The CDR3 is 15 residues long. Germline V gene data show CDR1 as MDHEN and CDR2 as SYDVKM. With 5 bases clipped from V and 4 bases from J, the junction kept 7 bases outside the gene matches. The CDR3 here is CASSDTSGLYNEQFF. CDR3 coding DNA: TGTGCCAGCAGTGATACTAGCGGTCTTTACAATGAGCAGTTCTTC.

CDR3 DNA sequence: TGTGCCAGCAGCGTAGTGGGGGGAGGTAGGACAGATACGCAGTATTTT. This encodes CASSVVGGGRTDTQYF. The chain is built from TRBV9 and TRBJ2-3; D possibly corresponds to TRBD2 (6 bases). The germline gives CDR1 SGDLS, CDR2 YYNGEE. The CDR3 sequence is 16 residues long. V gave up 0 bases and J gave up 3 bases, with 14 bases separating them.

This chain connects TRBV10-2 to TRBJ2-7, with D maybe TRBD2 (7 bases). CDR1 is WSHSY and CDR2 is SAAADI in the germline V gene. The V end lost 7 bases, the J end lost 1 base, and 11 bases lay between the germline ends. CDR3 size: 13 residues. The CDR3 DNA reads TGCGCCAGCATGGGGGGGGCGTCCTACGAGCAGTACTTC. It specifies CASMGGASYEQYF.

This chain joins TRBV2 and TRBJ1-2; D is uncertain. Trimming took 4 bases from V and 6 from J, leaving 12 bases between them. In germline, CDR1 is SNHLY, CDR2 FYNNEI. The CDR3 loop spans 13 amino acids. The CDR3 region has the DNA TGTGCCAGCAGTGGGGTGGGTCGGAATGGCTACACCTTC. Its protein is CASSGVGRNGYTF. Filled out from reference TRBV2 and TRBJ1-2, the complete variable domain reads EPEVTQTPSHQVTQMGQEVILRCVPISNHLYFYWYRQILGQKVEFLVSFYNNEISEKSEIFDDQFSVERPDGSNFTLKIRSTKLEDSAMYFCASSGVGRNGYTFGSGTRLTVV.